This T cell receptor beta chain was captured by sequencing in a study of cytomegalovirus exposure and HLA in healthy donors. The protocol was immunoSEQ multiplex PCR, while the TCRdb copy is restricted to in-frame clones and leaves out a portion. The sample records about 110,000 clones, over 75% being singletons. CDR3 length: 13 residues. Germline V gene data show CDR1 as SGHTS and CDR2 as YDEGEE. The V gene end was trimmed by 3 bases and the J gene end by 4 bases; junction bases not matched to a gene: 1. The sequence was obtained from a woman aged 18-29 years in good health and CMV-seronegative. The J gene is TRBJ1-1, the V gene TRBV5-8; 9 positions agree with TRBD1. The sample comprised PBMCs. The CDR3 DNA is TGTGCCAGCAGCTGGGACAGGGCCACTGAAGCTTTCTTT. Translated, it gives CASSWDRATEAFF.